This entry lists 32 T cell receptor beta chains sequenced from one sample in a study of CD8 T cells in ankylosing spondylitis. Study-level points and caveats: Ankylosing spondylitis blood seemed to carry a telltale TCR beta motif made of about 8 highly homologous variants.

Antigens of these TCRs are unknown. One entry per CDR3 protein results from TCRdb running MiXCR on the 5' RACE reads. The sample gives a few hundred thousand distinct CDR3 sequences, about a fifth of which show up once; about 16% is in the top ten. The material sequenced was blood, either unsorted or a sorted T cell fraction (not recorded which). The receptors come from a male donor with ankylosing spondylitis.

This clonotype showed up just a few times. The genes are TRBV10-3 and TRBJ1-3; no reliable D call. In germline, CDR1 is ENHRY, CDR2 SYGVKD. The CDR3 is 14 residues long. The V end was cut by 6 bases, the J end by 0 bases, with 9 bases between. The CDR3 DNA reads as TGTGCCATCAGGGACGGTGCCTCTGGAAACACCATATATTTT. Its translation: CAIRDGASGNTIYF.

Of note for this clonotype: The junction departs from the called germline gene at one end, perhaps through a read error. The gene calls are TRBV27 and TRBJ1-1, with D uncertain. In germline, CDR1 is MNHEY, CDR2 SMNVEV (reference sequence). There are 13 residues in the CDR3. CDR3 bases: TGTGCCAGCAGTTTAGACCCGAACGCTGAAGCTTTCTTT. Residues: CASSLDPNAEAFF.

Written as DNA, the CDR3 is TGCGCCAGCAGCTTTGTAGCGGGAAGAGCCGGGGAGCTGTTTTTT. Residues: CASSFVAGRAGELFF. The chain combines TRBV5-1 with TRBJ2-2; 8 bases agree with TRBD2. Trimming cost V 2 bases and J 6 bases; bases outside gene matches: 6. The germline CDR1 and CDR2 sequences are SGHRS and YFSETQ. The CDR3 sequence is 15 residues long.

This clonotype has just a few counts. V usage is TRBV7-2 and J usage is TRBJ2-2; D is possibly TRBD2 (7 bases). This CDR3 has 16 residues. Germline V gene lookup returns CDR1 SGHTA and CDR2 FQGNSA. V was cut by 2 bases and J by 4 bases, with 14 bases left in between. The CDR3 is CASSLSRGGGTGELFF. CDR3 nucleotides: TGTGCCAGCAGCTTATCTAGGGGAGGGGGCACCGGGGAGCTGTTTTTT.

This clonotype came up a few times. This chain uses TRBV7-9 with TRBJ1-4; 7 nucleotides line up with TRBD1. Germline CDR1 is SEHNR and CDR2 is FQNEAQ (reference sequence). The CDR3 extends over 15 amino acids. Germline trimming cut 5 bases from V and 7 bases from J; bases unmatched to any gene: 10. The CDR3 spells CASSPDRARGEKLFF. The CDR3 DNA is TGTGCCAGCAGCCCTGACAGGGCGAGGGGTGAAAAACTGTTTTTT.

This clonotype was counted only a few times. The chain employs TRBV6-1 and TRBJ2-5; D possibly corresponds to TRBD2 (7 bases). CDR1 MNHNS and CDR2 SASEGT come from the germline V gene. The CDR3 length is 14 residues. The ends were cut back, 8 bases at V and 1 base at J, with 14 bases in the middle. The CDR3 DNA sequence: TGTGCCAGCGACCACGGGGGGCCCCAAGAGACCCAGTACTTC. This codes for CASDHGGPQETQYF.

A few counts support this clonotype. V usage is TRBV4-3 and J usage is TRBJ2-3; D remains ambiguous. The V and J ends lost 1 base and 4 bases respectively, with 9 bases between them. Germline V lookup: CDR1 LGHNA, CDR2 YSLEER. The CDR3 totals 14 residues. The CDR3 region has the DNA TGCGCCAGCAGCCAAGGACTCCGCTCAGATACGCAGTATTTT. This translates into CASSQGLRSDTQYF.

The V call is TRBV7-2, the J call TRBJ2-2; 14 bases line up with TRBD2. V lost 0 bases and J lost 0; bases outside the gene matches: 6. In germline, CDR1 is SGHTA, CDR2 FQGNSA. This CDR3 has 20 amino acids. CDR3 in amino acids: CASSLAGLAGAFANTGELFF. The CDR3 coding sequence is TGTGCCAGCAGCTTAGCGGGACTAGCGGGGGCCTTCGCGAACACCGGGGAGCTGTTTTTT. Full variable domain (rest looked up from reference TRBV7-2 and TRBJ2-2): GAGVSQSPSNKVTEKGKDVELRCDPISGHTALYWYRQSLGQGLEFLIYFQGNSAPDKSGLPSDRFSAERTGGSVSTLTIQRTQQEDSAVYLCASSLAGLAGAFANTGELFFGEGSRLTVL.

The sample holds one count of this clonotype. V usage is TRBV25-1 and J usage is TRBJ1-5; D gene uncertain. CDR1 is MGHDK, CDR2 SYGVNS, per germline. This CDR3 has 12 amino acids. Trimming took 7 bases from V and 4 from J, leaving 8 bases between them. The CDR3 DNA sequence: TGTGCCAGCAAAGGGCCAAATCAGCCCCAGCATTTT. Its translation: CASKGPNQPQHF.

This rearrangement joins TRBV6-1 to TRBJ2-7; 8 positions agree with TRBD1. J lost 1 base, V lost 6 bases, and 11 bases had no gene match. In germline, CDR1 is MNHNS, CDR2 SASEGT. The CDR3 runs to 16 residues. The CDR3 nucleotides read TGTGCCAGCAGAAAACCTGGACAGGGAGCATCCTACGAGCAGTACTTC. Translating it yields CASRKPGQGASYEQYF.

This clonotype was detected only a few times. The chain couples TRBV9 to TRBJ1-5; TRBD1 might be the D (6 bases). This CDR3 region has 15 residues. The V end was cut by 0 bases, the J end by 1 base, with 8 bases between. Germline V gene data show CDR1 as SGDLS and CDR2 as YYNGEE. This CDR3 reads CASSVGTGSNQPQHF. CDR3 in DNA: TGTGCCAGCAGCGTAGGTACAGGGAGCAATCAGCCCCAGCATTTT. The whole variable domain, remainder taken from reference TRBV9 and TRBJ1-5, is DSGVTQTPKHLITATGQRVTLRCSPRSGDLSVYWYQQSLDQGLQFLIQYYNGEERAKGNILERFSAQQFPDLHSELNLSSLELGDSALYFCASSVGTGSNQPQHFGDGTRLSIL.

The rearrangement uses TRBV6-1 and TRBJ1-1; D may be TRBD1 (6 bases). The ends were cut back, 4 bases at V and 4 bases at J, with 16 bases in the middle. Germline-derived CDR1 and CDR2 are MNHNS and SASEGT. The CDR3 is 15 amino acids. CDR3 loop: CASSGGFGGTTEAFF. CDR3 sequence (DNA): TGTGCCAGCAGTGGGGGTTTCGGGGGCACCACTGAAGCTTTCTTT.

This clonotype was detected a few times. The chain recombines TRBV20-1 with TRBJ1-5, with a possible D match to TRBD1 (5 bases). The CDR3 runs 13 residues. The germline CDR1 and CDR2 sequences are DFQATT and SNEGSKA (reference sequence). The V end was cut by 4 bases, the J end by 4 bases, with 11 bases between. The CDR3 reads CSATGIRNQPQHF. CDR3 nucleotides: TGCAGTGCTACAGGGATAAGGAATCAGCCCCAGCATTTT.

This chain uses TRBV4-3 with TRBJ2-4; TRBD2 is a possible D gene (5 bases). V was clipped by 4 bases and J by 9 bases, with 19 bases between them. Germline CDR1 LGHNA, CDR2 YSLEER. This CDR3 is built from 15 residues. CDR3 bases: TGCGCCAGCAGCCCTGGTGACCGACGGGATACCATTCAGTACTTC. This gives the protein CASSPGDRRDTIQYF.

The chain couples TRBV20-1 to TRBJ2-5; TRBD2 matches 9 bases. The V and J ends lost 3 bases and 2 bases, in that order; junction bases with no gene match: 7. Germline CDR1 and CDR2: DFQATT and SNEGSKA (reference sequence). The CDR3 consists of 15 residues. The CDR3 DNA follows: TGCAGTGCTAGCGTAGCGGGAGTAGTACAAGAGACCCAGTACTTC. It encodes CSASVAGVVQETQYF.

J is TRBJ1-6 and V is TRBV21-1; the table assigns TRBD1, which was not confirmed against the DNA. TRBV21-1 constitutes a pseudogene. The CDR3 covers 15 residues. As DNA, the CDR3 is TGTGCCAGCAGAGGCTTCACAGGGGCGAATTCACCCCTCCACTTT. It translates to CASRGFTGANSPLHF.

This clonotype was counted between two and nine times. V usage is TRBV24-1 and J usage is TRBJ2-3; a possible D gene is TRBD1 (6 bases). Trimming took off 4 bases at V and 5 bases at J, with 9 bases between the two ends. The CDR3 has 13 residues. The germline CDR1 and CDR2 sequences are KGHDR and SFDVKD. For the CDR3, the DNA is TGTGCCACCAGTGAAACAGGGTTAGATACGCAGTATTTT. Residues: CATSETGLDTQYF.

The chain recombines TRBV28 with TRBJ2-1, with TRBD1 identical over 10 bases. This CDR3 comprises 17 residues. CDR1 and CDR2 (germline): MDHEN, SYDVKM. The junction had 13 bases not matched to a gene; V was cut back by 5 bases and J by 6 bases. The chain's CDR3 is CASSARFGTGVLNEQFF. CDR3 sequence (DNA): TGTGCCAGCAGTGCGAGGTTCGGGACAGGGGTTCTCAATGAGCAGTTCTTC.

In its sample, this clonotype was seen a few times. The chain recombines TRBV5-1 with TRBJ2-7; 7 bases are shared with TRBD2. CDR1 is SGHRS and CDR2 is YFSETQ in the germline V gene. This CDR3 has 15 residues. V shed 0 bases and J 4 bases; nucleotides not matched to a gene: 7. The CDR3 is CASSLELAISYEQYF. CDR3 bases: TGCGCCAGCAGCTTGGAACTAGCGATCTCGTACGAGCAGTACTTC.

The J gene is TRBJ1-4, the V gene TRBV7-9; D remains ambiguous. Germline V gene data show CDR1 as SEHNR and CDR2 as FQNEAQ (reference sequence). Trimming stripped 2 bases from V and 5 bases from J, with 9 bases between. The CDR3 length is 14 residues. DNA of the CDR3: TGTGCCAGCAGCTTAATAGGTCTAAATGAAAAACTGTTTTTT. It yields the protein CASSLIGLNEKLFF.

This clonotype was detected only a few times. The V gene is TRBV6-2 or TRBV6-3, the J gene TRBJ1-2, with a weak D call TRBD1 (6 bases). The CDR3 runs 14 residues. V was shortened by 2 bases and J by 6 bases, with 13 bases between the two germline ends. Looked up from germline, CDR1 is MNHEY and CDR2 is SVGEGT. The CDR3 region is CASSYDRLEHGYTF. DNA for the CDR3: TGTGCCAGCAGTTACGACAGGTTGGAACATGGCTACACCTTC.

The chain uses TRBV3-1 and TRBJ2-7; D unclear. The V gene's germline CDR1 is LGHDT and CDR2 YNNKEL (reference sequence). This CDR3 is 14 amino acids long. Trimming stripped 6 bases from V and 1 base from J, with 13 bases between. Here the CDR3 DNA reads TGTGCCAGCAGTAAAGGGCTAAAATCCTACGAGCAGTACTTC. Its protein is CASSKGLKSYEQYF.

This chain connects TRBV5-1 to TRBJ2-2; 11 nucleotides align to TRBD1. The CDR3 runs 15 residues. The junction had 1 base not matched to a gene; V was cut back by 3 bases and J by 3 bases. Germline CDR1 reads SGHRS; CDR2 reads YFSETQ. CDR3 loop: CASSWTGGDTGELFF. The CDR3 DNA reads TGCGCCAGCAGCTGGACAGGGGGCGACACCGGGGAGCTGTTTTTT.

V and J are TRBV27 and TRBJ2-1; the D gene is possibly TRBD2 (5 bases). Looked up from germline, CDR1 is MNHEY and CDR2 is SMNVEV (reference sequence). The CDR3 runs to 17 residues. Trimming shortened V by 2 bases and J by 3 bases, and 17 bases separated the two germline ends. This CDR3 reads CASSLKRVWNNYNEQFF. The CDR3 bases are TGTGCCAGCAGTTTAAAGAGGGTATGGAACAACTACAATGAGCAGTTCTTC.

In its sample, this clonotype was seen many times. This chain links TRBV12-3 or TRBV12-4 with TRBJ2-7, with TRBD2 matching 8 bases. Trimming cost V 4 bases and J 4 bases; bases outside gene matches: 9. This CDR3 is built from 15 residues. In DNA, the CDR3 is TGTGCCAGCAGTTCAGTAGGGACTAGGGTATACGAGCAGTACTTC. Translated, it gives CASSSVGTRVYEQYF.

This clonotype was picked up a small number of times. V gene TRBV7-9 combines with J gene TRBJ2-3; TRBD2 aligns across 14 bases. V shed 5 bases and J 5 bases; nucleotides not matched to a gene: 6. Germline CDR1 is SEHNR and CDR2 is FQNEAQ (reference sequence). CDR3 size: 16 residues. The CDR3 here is CASSKGLAGAVDTQYF. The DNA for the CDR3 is TGTGCCAGCAGCAAGGGACTAGCGGGAGCTGTAGATACGCAGTATTTT.

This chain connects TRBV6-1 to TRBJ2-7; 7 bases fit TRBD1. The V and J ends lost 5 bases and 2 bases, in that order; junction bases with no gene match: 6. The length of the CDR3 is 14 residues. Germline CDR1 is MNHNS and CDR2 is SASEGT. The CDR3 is CASSQTGIPYEQYF. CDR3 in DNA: TGTGCCAGCAGTCAGACAGGGATTCCCTACGAGCAGTACTTC.

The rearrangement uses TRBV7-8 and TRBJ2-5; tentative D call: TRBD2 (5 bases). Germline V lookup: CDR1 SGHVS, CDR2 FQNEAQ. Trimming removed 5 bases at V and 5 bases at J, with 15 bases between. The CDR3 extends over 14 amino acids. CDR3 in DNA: TGTGCCAGCAGCCACCGGCGGGTGTGGGAGACCCAGTACTTC. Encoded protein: CASSHRRVWETQYF. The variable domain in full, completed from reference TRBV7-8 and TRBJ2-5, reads GAGVSQSPRYKVAKRGQDVALRCDPISGHVSLFWYQQALGQGPEFLTYFQNEAQLDKSGLPSDRFFAERPEGSVSTLKIQRTQQEDSAVYLCASSHRRVWETQYFGPGTRLLVL.

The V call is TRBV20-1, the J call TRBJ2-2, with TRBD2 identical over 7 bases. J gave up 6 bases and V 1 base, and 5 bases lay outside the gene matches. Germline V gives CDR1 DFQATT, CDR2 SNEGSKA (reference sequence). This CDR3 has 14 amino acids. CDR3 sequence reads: CSARVGGSSGELFF. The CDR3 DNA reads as TGCAGTGCTAGAGTGGGCGGGAGCTCCGGGGAGCTGTTTTTT.

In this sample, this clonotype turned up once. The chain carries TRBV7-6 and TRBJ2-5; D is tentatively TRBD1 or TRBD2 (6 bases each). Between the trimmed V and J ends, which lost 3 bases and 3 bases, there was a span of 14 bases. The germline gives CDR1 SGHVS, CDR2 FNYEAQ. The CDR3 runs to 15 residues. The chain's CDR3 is CASSFLGGREETQYF. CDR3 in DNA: TGTGCCAGCAGCTTCCTAGGGGGGCGAGAAGAGACCCAGTACTTC.

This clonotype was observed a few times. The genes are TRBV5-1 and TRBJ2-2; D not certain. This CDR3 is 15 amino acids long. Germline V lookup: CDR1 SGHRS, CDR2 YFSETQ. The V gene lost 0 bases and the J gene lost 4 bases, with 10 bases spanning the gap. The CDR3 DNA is TGCGCCAGCAGCTTGGAGATCCGAGCCACCGGGGAGCTGTTTTTT. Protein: CASSLEIRATGELFF.

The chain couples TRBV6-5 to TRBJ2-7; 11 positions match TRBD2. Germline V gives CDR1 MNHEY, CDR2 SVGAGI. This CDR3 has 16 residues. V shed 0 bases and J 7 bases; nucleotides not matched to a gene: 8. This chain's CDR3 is CASSYSPLAGGWEQYF. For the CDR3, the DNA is TGTGCCAGCAGTTACTCGCCCCTAGCGGGAGGTTGGGAGCAGTACTTC.